These 21 T cell receptor beta chains were sequenced from one sample in a study of blood T cell repertoires in COVID-19. Generated by immunoSEQ multiplex PCR, the TCRdb table keeps only in-frame clones and is missing some. The table shows 45,000 to 60,000 clones, with roughly 86% occurring only once. The material sequenced was peripheral blood. These receptors were obtained from a man in his fifties or sixties with active or convalescent COVID-19.

This clone was counted between two and nine times. This CDR3 is also generated by other DNA sequences in the sample. V and J are TRBV9 and TRBJ2-3; maybe TRBD2 (5 bases). This CDR3 comprises 14 residues. Trimming cost V 0 bases and J 1 base, with 6 bases left between them. Germline-derived CDR1 and CDR2 are SGDLS and YYNGEE. CDR3 protein: CASSVGRGTDTQYF. The CDR3, as DNA: TGTGCCAGCAGCGTAGGGCGGGGCACAGATACGCAGTATTTT.

The chain employs TRBV3-1 (or the pseudogene TRBV3-2) and TRBJ2-7; 7 positions match TRBD2. This CDR3 contains 15 residues. Losses at the gene ends were 4 bases for V and 2 bases for J; bases not matched to a gene: 8. Germline lookup yields CDR1 LGHDT and CDR2 YNNKEL (reference sequence). The CDR3 here is CASSLFFRGAYEQYF. In nucleotides, the CDR3 is TGTGCCAGCAGCCTTTTTTTTCGGGGGGCCTACGAGCAGTACTTC.

The chain joins TRBV28 to TRBJ1-4; 10 positions match TRBD1. CDR1 is MDHEN and CDR2 is SYDVKM in the germline V gene. The length of the CDR3 is 15 residues. V shed 5 bases and J 8 bases; nucleotides not matched to a gene: 8. CDR3 in DNA: TGTGCCAGCAGTCTCACCGGGACAGGGGACGAAAAACTGTTTTTT. Amino acid sequence: CASSLTGTGDEKLFF.

This clone is termed medium-sized. The chain links TRBV28 to TRBJ1-6; 9 bases fit TRBD1. V lost 6 bases and J lost 10; bases outside the gene matches: 7. The CDR3 has 14 residues. CDR1 MDHEN and CDR2 SYDVKM come from the germline V gene. CDR3 loop: CASRPGQGGSPLHF. In DNA form, the CDR3 reads TGTGCCAGCAGGCCGGGACAGGGAGGATCACCCCTCCACTTT.

This clone was observed once. The J gene is TRBJ1-1, the V gene TRBV2; D gene unclear. The V and J ends lost 6 bases and 1 base respectively, with 9 bases between them. CDR3 length: 13 residues. Germline V gene data show CDR1 as SNHLY and CDR2 as FYNNEI. In DNA, the CDR3 is TGTGCCAGCAGGGAAACACCGAACACTGAAGCTTTCTTT. Protein: CASRETPNTEAFF.

J is TRBJ1-2 and V is TRBV18; 8 bases map to TRBD1. V lost 4 bases and J lost 8; bases outside the gene matches: 6. Germline CDR1 is KGHSH and CDR2 is LQKENI. The CDR3 covers 13 residues. The CDR3 DNA sequence: TGTGCCAGCTCACTGGGACAGGCCGACGGCTACACCTTC. Amino acid sequence: CASSLGQADGYTF.

This chain uses TRBV7-3 with TRBJ1-3; 7 nucleotides match TRBD1. CDR1 SGHTA and CDR2 FQGTGA come from the germline V gene. The length of the CDR3 is 16 residues. The ends lost 0 bases at V and 3 bases at J; junction bases unmatched: 5. The CDR3 reads CASSLTEPGGGNTIYF. The CDR3 DNA is TGTGCCAGCAGCTTAACGGAGCCAGGGGGTGGAAACACCATATATTTT.

This clone was counted a single time. The chain recombines TRBV18 with TRBJ2-1; D gene uncertain. The V and J ends lost 1 base and 8 bases respectively, with 9 bases between them. Germline V gene lookup returns CDR1 KGHSH and CDR2 LQKENI. CDR3 length: 13 amino acids. In DNA form, the CDR3 reads TGTGCCAGCTCACCACGTCCCTCGGATGAGCAGTTCTTC. Encoded protein: CASSPRPSDEQFF.

The chain joins TRBV28 to TRBJ2-5; TRBD2 matches at 8 bases. Germline CDR1 reads MDHEN; CDR2 reads SYDVKM. The CDR3 is 15 residues long. The J segment lost 3 bases and the V segment lost 3 bases, leaving 6 bases of the junction unmatched. CDR3 in amino acids: CASSLRGRGEETQYF. The CDR3 region has the DNA TGTGCCAGCAGTTTGCGGGGGCGGGGGGAAGAGACCCAGTACTTC.

The chain is built from TRBV7-2 and TRBJ1-4, with 7 bases aligning to TRBD1. This CDR3 has 14 amino acids. CDR1 SGHTA and CDR2 FQGNSA come from the germline V gene. V dropped 5 bases and J dropped 3; count of bases not matched to a gene: 3. Here the CDR3 reads CASSAGTANEKLFF. CDR3 in DNA: TGTGCCAGCAGCGCAGGGACAGCTAATGAAAAACTGTTTTTT.

For this clone: At one end, the junction sequence differs from germline, possibly due to a read error. This sequence joins TRBV2 and TRBJ2-3; 7 nucleotides line up with TRBD2. The CDR3 extends over 16 amino acids. The germline CDR1 and CDR2 sequences are SNHLY and FYNNEI. The CDR3 DNA sequence: TGTGCCAGCAGCGAAGGTCTAGCGGTAAGCCCAGATACGCAGTATTTT. This gives the protein CASSEGLAVSPDTQYF. The whole variable domain, filled in from reference TRBV2 and TRBJ2-3, reads EPEVTQTPSHQVTQMGQEVILRCVPISNHLYFYWYRQILGQKVEFLVSFYNNEISEKSEIFDDQFSVERPDGSNFTLKIRSTKLEDSAMYFCASSEGLAVSPDTQYFGPGTRLTVL.

The V gene is TRBV2, the J gene TRBJ1-5; TRBD1 agrees at 7 bases. This CDR3 has 15 amino acids. V dropped 5 bases and J dropped 1; count of bases not matched to a gene: 5. Per the germline V gene, CDR1 is SNHLY and CDR2 is FYNNEI. The CDR3 nucleotides are TGTGCCAGCAGTAACAGGGGTGGAAGCAATCAGCCCCAGCATTTT. Translated, it gives CASSNRGGSNQPQHF.

The V gene is TRBV28, the J gene TRBJ1-3, with 7 bases lining up with TRBD1. V lost 2 bases, J lost 0 bases, and 7 bases stayed unmatched. From germline, CDR1 is MDHEN and CDR2 SYDVKM. The CDR3 covers 17 residues. The CDR3 sequence is CASSLPTGAPSGNTIYF. The CDR3 nucleotides are TGTGCCAGCAGTTTACCCACAGGGGCTCCCTCTGGAAACACCATATATTTT.

The chain has TRBV15 and TRBJ2-3, with unresolved D. The CDR3 runs to 13 residues. Trimming removed 1 base from V and 4 bases from J, with 6 bases in between. Germline-derived CDR1 and CDR2 are LNHNV and YYDKDF (reference sequence). The CDR3 is CATSRARSDTQYF. The CDR3 coding sequence is TGTGCCACCAGCAGAGCGCGATCAGATACGCAGTATTTT.

This chain links TRBV6-4 with TRBJ2-2; TRBD2 agrees at 13 bases. V lost 8 bases, J lost 6 bases, and 12 bases stayed unmatched. CDR3 length: 17 residues. Germline assignment: CDR1 MRHNA and CDR2 SNTAGT. CDR3 loop: CASRWTSGGLEAGELFF. DNA of the CDR3: TGTGCCAGCCGATGGACTAGCGGGGGTTTGGAGGCCGGGGAGCTGTTTTTT.

For the CDR3, the DNA is TGCGCCAGCAGCTTGGGGGGACTGTTGAGCTCCTATAATTCACCCCTCCACTTT. Its protein product is CASSLGGLLSSYNSPLHF. The chain carries TRBV5-1 and TRBJ1-6; a weak D match, TRBD1 (5 bases). V shed 0 bases and J shed 0 bases, with 13 bases lying between them. Germline V gives CDR1 SGHRS, CDR2 YFSETQ. This CDR3 has 18 amino acids. Complete variable domain (other parts from reference TRBV5-1 and TRBJ1-6): KAGVTQTPRYLIKTRGQQVTLSCSPISGHRSVSWYQQTPGQGLQFLFEYFSETQRNKGNFPGRFSGRQFSNSRSEMNVSTLELGDSALYLCASSLGGLLSSYNSPLHFGNGTRLTVT.

CDR3 protein: CASGYRDFRNTGELFF. The CDR3, as DNA: TGTGCTAGTGGGTACCGGGACTTTAGGAACACCGGGGAGCTGTTTTTT. V usage is TRBV12-5 and J usage is TRBJ2-2, with D possibly TRBD2 on 6 matching bases. CDR1 LGHNT and CDR2 FRNRAP come from the germline V gene. V dropped 6 bases and J dropped 1 base, with 15 bases sitting between them. The CDR3 sequence is 16 residues long.

The count of this clone is one. V and J are TRBV28 and TRBJ1-1; 7 bases are a match to TRBD1. This CDR3 has 13 residues. V lost 6 bases, J lost 10 bases, and 11 bases stayed unmatched. Per the germline V gene, CDR1 is MDHEN and CDR2 is SYDVKM. The CDR3 protein is CASRRGTANGAFF. In DNA form, the CDR3 reads TGTGCCAGCAGAAGGGGGACAGCTAACGGAGCTTTCTTT.

The V and J genes are TRBV2 and TRBJ2-4, with 12 bases lining up with TRBD1. With 3 bases clipped from V and 0 bases from J, the junction kept 9 bases outside the gene matches. Germline-derived CDR1 and CDR2 are SNHLY and FYNNEI. The length of the CDR3 is 19 residues. CDR3 residues: CASSDAGTGGSLAKNIQYF. The CDR3, as DNA: TGTGCCAGCAGTGATGCCGGGACAGGGGGCTCCTTAGCCAAAAACATTCAGTACTTC.

The chain carries TRBV5-4 and TRBJ2-5; 10 bases match TRBD2. With V trimmed by 3 bases and J by 4 bases, 6 bases remained unmatched. This CDR3 is built from 15 residues. The germline V gene has CDR1 SGHNT and CDR2 YYREEE (reference sequence). The CDR3 coding sequence is TGTGCCAGCAGCTGGGCTAGCGGGGGTTCAGAGACCCAGTACTTC. It specifies CASSWASGGSETQYF. The entire variable domain, with the rest obtained from reference TRBV5-4 and TRBJ2-5, is as follows: ETGVTQSPTHLIKTRGQQVTLRCSSQSGHNTVSWYQQALGQGPQFIFQYYREEENGRGNFPPRFSGLQFPNYSSELNVNALELDDSALYLCASSWASGGSETQYFGPGTRLLVL.

The chain couples TRBV6-2 or TRBV6-3 to TRBJ2-7; TRBD2 aligns across 8 bases. The CDR3 is 15 amino acids. Trimming at V came to 5 bases and at J to 6 bases, leaving 12 bases not matched to a gene. Germline CDR1 MNHEY, CDR2 SVGEGT. CDR3: CASSTLRGALPEQYF. The DNA for the CDR3 is TGTGCCAGCAGTACACTGCGGGGGGCGCTTCCCGAGCAGTACTTC.